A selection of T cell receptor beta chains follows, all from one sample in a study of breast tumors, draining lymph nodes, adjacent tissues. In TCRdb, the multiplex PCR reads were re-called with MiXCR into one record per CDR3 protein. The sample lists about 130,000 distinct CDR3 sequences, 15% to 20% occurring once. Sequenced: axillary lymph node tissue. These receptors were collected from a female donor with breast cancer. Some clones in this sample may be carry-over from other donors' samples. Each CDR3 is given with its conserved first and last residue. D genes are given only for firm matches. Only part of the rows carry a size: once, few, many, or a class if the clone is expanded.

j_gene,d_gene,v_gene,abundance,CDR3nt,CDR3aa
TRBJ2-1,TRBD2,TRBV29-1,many,TGCAGCGTCGAAACTCCGGGACTAGCGAGGATTGCTGAGCAGTTCTTC,CSVETPGLARIAEQFF
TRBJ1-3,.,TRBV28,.,TGTGCCAGCAGTTTGGAGGGGTGGCGTAACACCATACATTTT,CASSLEGWRNTIHF
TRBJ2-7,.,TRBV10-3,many,TGTGCCATCAGTGGATTGCAGGGTTACGAGCAGTACTTC,CAISGLQGYEQYF
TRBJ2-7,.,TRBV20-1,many,TGCAGTCCGAGACCCACCTTAACCTACGAGCAGTACTTC,CSPRPTLTYEQYF
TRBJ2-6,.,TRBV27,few,TGTGCCAGTAGAAGCTCTGGGGCCAACGTCCTGACTTTC,CASRSSGANVLTF
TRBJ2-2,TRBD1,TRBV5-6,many,TGTGCCAGCAGCTTCACAGGGGGCGACACCGGGGAGCTGTTTTTT,CASSFTGGDTGELFF
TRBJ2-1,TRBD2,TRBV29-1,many,TGCAGCGTTGGATCTAGCGGGGGTTACAATGAGCAGTTCTTC,CSVGSSGGYNEQFF
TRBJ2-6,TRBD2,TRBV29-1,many,TGCAGCGTTGAAAGGCCTAGCGGGGCCTCTGGGGCCAACGTCCTGACTTTC,CSVERPSGASGANVLTF
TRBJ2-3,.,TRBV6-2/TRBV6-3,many,TGTGCCAGCAGTGACTCCGATACGCAGTATTTT,CASSDSDTQYF
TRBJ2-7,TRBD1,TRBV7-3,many,TGTGCCAGCAGCTTCTACCGGGACAGGGAGGTTTACGAGCAGTACTTC,CASSFYRDREVYEQYF
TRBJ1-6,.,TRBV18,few,TGTGCCAGCTCACGGACAAGCGTTCGGGAAAATTCACCCCTCCACTTT,CASSRTSVRENSPLHF
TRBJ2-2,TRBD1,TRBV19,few,TGTGCCAGTAGGTGGGGACAGCCCACCGGGGAGCTGTTTTTT,CASRWGQPTGELFF
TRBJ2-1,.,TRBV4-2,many,TGTGCCAGCAGCCAAGGTAGTGGGACCTCCTACAATGAGCAGTTCTTC,CASSQGSGTSYNEQFF
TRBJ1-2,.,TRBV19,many,TGTGCCAGTAGGGGGGAGGCTAACTATGGCTACACCTTC,CASRGEANYGYTF
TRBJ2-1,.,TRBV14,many,TGTGCCAGCAGCCAAGACGGGGGTGGTGAGCAGTTCTTC,CASSQDGGGEQFF
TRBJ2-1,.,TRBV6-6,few,TGTGCCAGCAGTTTAGGATTAGGGATGGGCTACAATGAGCAGTTCTTC,CASSLGLGMGYNEQFF
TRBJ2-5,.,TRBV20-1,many,TGCAGTGCTAGAGATCGAGACACCCCAGAGACCCAGTACTTC,CSARDRDTPETQYF
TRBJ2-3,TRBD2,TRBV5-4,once,TGTGCCAGCAGCTTGTTTGGGGGACTAGCGGGAGGTCTAAGCGCAGATACGCAGTATTTT,CASSLFGGLAGGLSADTQYF
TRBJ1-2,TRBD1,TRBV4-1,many,TGCGCCAGCAGCCAAGATTCGGGACAGGGGCTCTATGGCTACACCTTC,CASSQDSGQGLYGYTF
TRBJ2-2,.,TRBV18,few,TGTGCCAGCTCACCGGTTAGCGAGAACACCGGGGAGCTGTTTTTT,CASSPVSENTGELFF
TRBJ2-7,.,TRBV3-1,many,TGTGCCAGCAGCCGTACTAGCTACGAGCAGTACTTC,CASSRTSYEQYF
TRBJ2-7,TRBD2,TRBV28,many,TGTGCCAGCAGCCCGTGGGGACTAGCGACCTACGAGCAGTACTTC,CASSPWGLATYEQYF
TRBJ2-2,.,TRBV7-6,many,TGTGCCAGCAGCTTAGATTCCGGTGTTGCCGGGGAGCTGTTTTTT,CASSLDSGVAGELFF
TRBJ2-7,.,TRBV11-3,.,TGTGCCAGCAGCTTATATAACAATTCCTACGAGCAGTACTTC,CASSLYNNSYEQYF
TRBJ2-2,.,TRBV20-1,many,TGCAGTGCTAGTGCCAGGGGGAACACCGGGGAGCTGTTTTTT,CSASARGNTGELFF
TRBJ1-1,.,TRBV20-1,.,TGCAGTGCCAGGGACTTCATGAACACTGAAGCTTTCTTT,CSARDFMNTEAFF
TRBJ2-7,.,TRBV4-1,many,TGCGCCAGCAGCCAACCGCGGGGCAGGGACTCCTACGAGCAGTACTTC,CASSQPRGRDSYEQYF
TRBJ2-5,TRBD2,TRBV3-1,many,TGTGCCAGCAGCCGGGGGGGGCAAGAGACCCAGTACTTC,CASSRGGQETQYF
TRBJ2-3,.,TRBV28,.,TGTGCCAGCAGTTTGGGGACGGCAGATACGCAGTATTTT,CASSLGTADTQYF